The 30 T cell receptor beta chains given below trace back to one sample, sequenced in a study of CD8+ T cells in alopecia areata. Treatment indicated: oral pan-JAK inhibitor, 5-10 mg twice daily. RNA was isolated and reverse transcribed to cDNA, the sequencing template. Produced via immunoSEQ multiplex PCR; TCRdb's table is partial and in-frame only. This sample yields 150,000 to 250,000 clones, of which over 45% are seen a single time; about 5.1% belongs to the top ten. The sample consisted of CD4+ T cells sorted from blood, taken at week 24, from a patient treated with tofacitinib. These receptors all come from a human donor with alopecia areata.

This clone was seen only once. The gene calls are TRBV2 and TRBJ1-5, with no clear D. The CDR3 consists of 14 residues. The ends were cut back, 1 base at V and 6 bases at J, with 10 bases in the middle. Germline V gene sequence: CDR1 SNHLY, CDR2 FYNNEI. The CDR3 nucleotides read TGTGCCAGCAGTGAAGGGGAGCGGGGTCAGCCCCAGCATTTT. Residues: CASSEGERGQPQHF. Filled out from reference TRBV2 and TRBJ1-5, the complete variable domain reads EPEVTQTPSHQVTQMGQEVILRCVPISNHLYFYWYRQILGQKVEFLVSFYNNEISEKSEIFDDQFSVERPDGSNFTLKIRSTKLEDSAMYFCASSEGERGQPQHFGDGTRLSIL.

The genes are TRBV9 and TRBJ2-3; D is uncertain. The CDR3 loop spans 12 amino acids. CDR1 is SGDLS, CDR2 YYNGEE, per germline. The V end lost 4 bases, the J end lost 6 bases, and 9 bases lay between the germline ends. This chain's CDR3 is CASSSLVDTQYF. The CDR3 DNA reads as TGTGCCAGCAGCTCGCTCGTTGATACGCAGTATTTT.

J is TRBJ2-2 and V is TRBV9; D uncertain. CDR1 and CDR2 from the germline V gene are SGDLS and YYNGEE. The CDR3 length is 14 residues. The V end was cut by 0 bases, the J end by 6 bases, with 9 bases between. The CDR3 loop reads CASSVDTPPGELFF. CDR3 DNA: TGTGCCAGCAGCGTAGACACCCCGCCCGGGGAGCTGTTTTTT. Together with reference TRBV9 and TRBJ2-2, the CDR3 gives the full variable domain: DSGVTQTPKHLITATGQRVTLRCSPRSGDLSVYWYQQSLDQGLQFLIQYYNGEERAKGNILERFSAQQFPDLHSELNLSSLELGDSALYFCASSVDTPPGELFFGEGSRLTVL.

This clone showed up just once. The rearrangement joins TRBV15 to TRBJ1-2; 7 nucleotides match TRBD1. Unmatched junction bases numbered 6, after V lost 4 bases and J lost 7 bases. CDR3 length equals 13 residues. Germline V lookup: CDR1 LNHNV, CDR2 YYDKDF (reference sequence). CDR3 sequence: CATSIDREGGYTF. The CDR3 DNA reads TGTGCCACCAGCATCGACAGGGAAGGTGGCTACACCTTC.

The V call is TRBV5-1, the J call TRBJ1-1, with 7 bases that match TRBD1. V was pared by 0 bases and J by 6 bases, with 2 bases of the junction left unmatched. The CDR3 is 13 amino acids. Per the germline V gene, CDR1 is SGHRS and CDR2 is YFSETQ. CDR3 sequence reads: CASSLAGGPEAFF. CDR3 bases: TGCGCCAGCAGCTTGGCAGGGGGGCCTGAAGCTTTCTTT.

The chain recombines TRBV6-5 with TRBJ1-6; 7 positions agree with TRBD1. This CDR3 is built from 15 residues. Germline V gene lookup returns CDR1 MNHEY and CDR2 SVGAGI. Losses at the gene ends were 0 bases for V and 7 bases for J; bases not matched to a gene: 3. CDR3 loop: CASSYSQQGNSPLHF. CDR3 nucleotides: TGTGCCAGCAGTTACTCTCAACAGGGGAATTCACCCCTCCACTTT.

The chain links TRBV2 to TRBJ2-2; D gene uncertain. The CDR3 contains 11 residues. In germline, CDR1 is SNHLY, CDR2 FYNNEI. Trimming left V 5 bases short and J 5 bases short, with 3 bases between. This chain's CDR3 is CASSWTGELFF. The CDR3 bases are TGTGCCAGCAGTTGGACCGGGGAGCTGTTTTTT.

This clone was detected only a few times. Other DNA sequences from this sample encode an identical CDR3 as well. V and J are TRBV6-1 and TRBJ2-7, with 10 nucleotides matching TRBD1. The V gene's germline CDR1 is MNHNS and CDR2 SASEGT. Trimming cost V 5 bases and J 5 bases; bases outside gene matches: 3. The CDR3 consists of 13 residues. DNA of the CDR3: TGTGCCAGCAGTCGGGACAGGGGAGACGAGCAGTACTTC. This gives the protein CASSRDRGDEQYF.

In its sample, this clone was seen once. The V gene is TRBV27, the J gene TRBJ1-1, with 12 positions matching TRBD1. After removal of 5 bases from V and 3 bases from J, the junction contained 7 bases not matched to a gene. Germline lookup yields CDR1 MNHEY and CDR2 SMNVEV (reference sequence). The CDR3 has 16 amino acids. CDR3 coding DNA: TGTGCCAGCAGTGCCGGGACAGGGGGCGCGTACACTGAAGCTTTCTTT. Its translation is CASSAGTGGAYTEAFF.

This chain's CDR3 is CASSARATQGTEAFF. As DNA, the CDR3 is TGCGCCAGCAGTGCCCGGGCCACCCAGGGGACTGAAGCTTTCTTT. V gene TRBV5-1 combines with J gene TRBJ1-1, with D perhaps matching TRBD1 (6 bases). Germline CDR1 is SGHRS and CDR2 is YFSETQ. Trimming took 5 bases from V and 5 from J, leaving 19 bases between them. This CDR3 is built from 15 residues.

The CDR3 DNA is TGTGCCAGCAGGCCTAAGAAATTCTCTCGCAATGAGCAGTTCTTC. Its protein is CASRPKKFSRNEQFF. V is TRBV7-3 and J is TRBJ2-1; no clear D gene. The V gene's germline CDR1 is SGHTA and CDR2 FQGTGA. The V end was cut by 6 bases, the J end by 6 bases, with 18 bases between. This CDR3 is built from 15 residues.

This chain links TRBV5-1 with TRBJ2-5, with TRBD2 as a possible D gene (6 bases). V was clipped by 1 base and J by 5 bases, with 12 bases between them. This CDR3 has 14 residues. The germline gives CDR1 SGHRS, CDR2 YFSETQ. DNA of the CDR3: TGCGCCAGCAGCTTGATCCCCAGCGGGGAGACCCAGTACTTC. It codes for CASSLIPSGETQYF.

This clone was detected a few times. CDR3 loop: CASSRGTRNQPQHF. In DNA form, the CDR3 reads TGTGCCAGCAGTAGGGGCACACGCAATCAGCCCCAGCATTTT. The genes are TRBV6-5 and TRBJ1-5; D might be TRBD1 (5 bases). Germline CDR1 reads MNHEY; CDR2 reads SVGAGI. V gave up 5 bases and J gave up 2 bases, with 10 bases separating them. The CDR3 is made up of 14 amino acids.

This clone was seen only a few times. The gene calls are TRBV7-2 and TRBJ1-1; D uncertain. The CDR3 has 13 residues. V shed 3 bases and J shed 0 bases, with 5 bases lying between them. The germline gives CDR1 SGHTA, CDR2 FQGNSA. The CDR3 is CASSFTLNTEAFF. The CDR3 DNA reads TGTGCCAGCAGCTTCACACTGAACACTGAAGCTTTCTTT.

This clone appeared a few times. The J gene is TRBJ1-3, the V gene TRBV2; a possible D gene is TRBD1 (6 bases). Germline V CDR1 and CDR2: SNHLY, FYNNEI. The CDR3 runs to 12 residues. With 6 bases removed from V and 4 bases from J, the gap between germline ends came to 7 bases. The CDR3 DNA sequence: TGTGCCAGCAGACAGGGAGGAAACACCATATATTTT. Protein sequence: CASRQGGNTIYF.

This clone showed up just a few times. This chain connects TRBV19 to TRBJ1-5, with D possibly TRBD1 on 6 matching bases. The CDR3 has 13 residues. V was shortened by 6 bases and J by 7 bases, with 13 bases between the two germline ends. Germline V gives CDR1 LNHDA, CDR2 SQIVND (reference sequence). The CDR3 DNA sequence: TGTGCCAGTAGACCAGGGGACTGGCAGCCCCAGCATTTT. This gives the protein CASRPGDWQPQHF. Full variable domain (outside the CDR3, taken from reference TRBV19 and TRBJ1-5): DGGITQSPKYLFRKEGQNVTLSCEQNLNHDAMYWYRQDPGQGLRLIYYSQIVNDFQKGDIAEGYSVSREKKESFPLTVTSAQKNPTAFYLCASRPGDWQPQHFGDGTRLSIL.

This chain joins TRBV6-6 and TRBJ2-5; 8 positions agree with TRBD2. CDR1 is MNHNY and CDR2 is SVGAGI in the germline V gene (reference sequence). This CDR3 has 15 amino acids. After removal of 0 bases from V and 5 bases from J, the junction contained 5 bases not matched to a gene. As DNA, the CDR3 is TGTGCCAGCAGTTACTCGGCGGGGGGACGGGAGACCCAGTACTTC. This translates into CASSYSAGGRETQYF.

The genes are TRBV29-1 and TRBJ2-7; D assignment may be TRBD1 or TRBD2 (6 bases each). The CDR3 spans 14 residues. V lost 2 bases and J 5 bases, leaving 16 bases between the germline ends. CDR1 and CDR2 (germline): SQVTM, ANQGSEA. The CDR3 DNA follows: TGCAGCGTTGAATCGGGGCAGGGGAGGAACGAGCAGTACTTC. This gives the protein CSVESGQGRNEQYF.

Of note for this clone: A junction boundary mismatches the germline segment, possibly from a read error. The J gene is TRBJ1-4, the V gene TRBV5-4, with TRBD1 as a possible D gene (5 bases). The CDR3 extends over 14 amino acids. CDR1 is SGHNT, CDR2 YYREEE, per germline (reference sequence). DNA of the CDR3: TGTGCCAGCAGCTTGCCGGGGGAGGGTGAAAAACTGGTTTTT. It yields the protein CASSLPGEGEKLVF.

The table lists this clone with a few counts. The chain has TRBV7-9 and TRBJ2-7; 8 positions agree with TRBD2. Germline CDR1 SEHNR, CDR2 FQNEAQ (reference sequence). This CDR3 comprises 14 residues. Trimming removed 3 bases from V and 1 base from J; junction bases left unmatched: 2. The CDR3 coding sequence is TGTGCCAGCAGCTTGCGGGAGGATTCCTACGAGCAGTACTTC. This codes for CASSLREDSYEQYF.

This rearrangement joins TRBV6-5 to TRBJ1-3; D is undetermined. V was shortened by 0 bases and J by 8 bases, with 17 bases between the two germline ends. The CDR3 runs to 16 residues. Germline CDR1 and CDR2: MNHEY and SVGAGI. CDR3 in DNA: TGTGCCAGCAGTTACTCGATTAGCCACCCGGCGTACACCATATATTTT. This sequence encodes CASSYSISHPAYTIYF.

V is TRBV5-1 and J is TRBJ1-5; D unresolved. The V and J ends lost 0 bases and 3 bases respectively, with 4 bases between them. Germline CDR1 is SGHRS and CDR2 is YFSETQ. CDR3 length equals 13 residues. CDR3 DNA sequence: TGCGCCAGCAGCTTGGGCTTCAATCAGCCCCAGCATTTT. This sequence encodes CASSLGFNQPQHF.

The rearrangement joins TRBV25-1 to TRBJ1-1; a possible D gene is TRBD1 (5 bases). Between the trimmed V and J ends, which lost 1 base and 0 bases, there was a span of 12 bases. The V gene's germline CDR1 is MGHDK and CDR2 SYGVNS. CDR3 length: 16 residues. The chain's CDR3 is CASSESRGGLNTEAFF. DNA for the CDR3: TGTGCCAGCAGTGAATCCCGGGGGGGATTGAACACTGAAGCTTTCTTT.

This clone was seen only a few times. This chain uses TRBV5-1 with TRBJ1-4, with a tentative D call TRBD1 (6 bases). CDR1 is SGHRS and CDR2 is YFSETQ in the germline V gene. V was shortened by 2 bases and J by 4 bases, with 12 bases between the two germline ends. This CDR3 has 15 residues. In DNA, the CDR3 is TGCGCCAGCAGCTTTACTGGACAGAATAATGAAAAACTGTTTTTT. Amino acids: CASSFTGQNNEKLFF.

The table lists this clone with a few counts. V is TRBV7-2 and J is TRBJ2-1, with D tentatively TRBD2 (5 bases). The CDR3 spans 14 residues. Trimming stripped 1 base from V and 9 bases from J, with 13 bases between. Germline V gene data show CDR1 as SGHTA and CDR2 as FQGNSA. The DNA for the CDR3 is TGTGCCAGCAGCTTAGAATCTAGCATCAGTGAGCAGTTCTTC. This codes for CASSLESSISEQFF.

V and J are TRBV7-9 and TRBJ1-2; perhaps TRBD1 as D (6 bases). Germline CDR1 SEHNR, CDR2 FQNEAQ (reference sequence). Trimming removed 5 bases at V and 4 bases at J, with 14 bases between. This CDR3 contains 14 residues. CDR3 amino acids: CASSPQQGTYGYTF. The CDR3, as DNA: TGTGCCAGCAGCCCGCAACAGGGAACCTATGGCTACACCTTC.

The genes are TRBV29-1 and TRBJ2-4, with 8 bases lining up with TRBD1. The germline gives CDR1 SQVTM, CDR2 ANQGSEA. The CDR3 consists of 14 residues. V trimming: 4 bases; J trimming: 6 bases; junction bases outside the gene matches: 8. CDR3 sequence (DNA): TGCAGCGTTGTGGGACAGGTATTGGGAAACATTCAGTACTTC. The encoded protein is CSVVGQVLGNIQYF. The complete variable domain, with remaining parts taken from reference TRBV29-1 and TRBJ2-4, reads SAVISQKPSRDICQRGTSLTIQCQVDSQVTMMFWYRQQPGQSLTLIATANQGSEATYESGFVIDKFPISRPNLTFSTLTVSNMSPEDSSIYLCSVVGQVLGNIQYFGAGTRLSVL.

Concerning this clone: The sample contains more than one DNA sequence encoding this CDR3. In nucleotides, the CDR3 is TGTGCCTGGAGTGTATGGCTAGCCCGCGAGCAGTACTTC. Translation gives CAWSVWLAREQYF. The V and J genes are TRBV30 and TRBJ2-7, with D maybe TRBD2 (5 bases). Germline V gene data show CDR1 as GTSNPN and CDR2 as SVGIG (reference sequence). V lost 0 bases and J 6 bases, leaving 12 bases between the germline ends. The CDR3 is made up of 13 amino acids.

The gene calls are TRBV14 and TRBJ1-2; D gene uncertain. The CDR3 spans 12 residues. Germline CDR1 SGHDN, CDR2 FVKESK. Trimming pared 1 base from V and 2 bases from J, leaving 2 bases between. The CDR3 sequence: CASSQANYGYTF. CDR3 DNA: TGTGCCAGCAGCCAAGCAAACTATGGCTACACCTTC.

The chain carries TRBV30 and TRBJ2-7; 12 bases agree with TRBD2. The V gene's germline CDR1 is GTSNPN and CDR2 SVGIG (reference sequence). The CDR3 covers 13 residues. V shed 5 bases and J 6 bases; nucleotides not matched to a gene: 5. CDR3 sequence (DNA): TGTGCCTGGGAGACTAGCGGGAGATTCGAGCAGTACTTC. Its protein product is CAWETSGRFEQYF. Full variable domain (remainder filled in from reference TRBV30 and TRBJ2-7): SQTIHQWPATLVQPVGSPLSLECTVEGTSNPNLYWYRQAAGRGLQLLFYSVGIGQISSEVPQNLSASRPQDRQFILSSKKLLLSDSGFYLCAWETSGRFEQYFGPGTRLTVT.